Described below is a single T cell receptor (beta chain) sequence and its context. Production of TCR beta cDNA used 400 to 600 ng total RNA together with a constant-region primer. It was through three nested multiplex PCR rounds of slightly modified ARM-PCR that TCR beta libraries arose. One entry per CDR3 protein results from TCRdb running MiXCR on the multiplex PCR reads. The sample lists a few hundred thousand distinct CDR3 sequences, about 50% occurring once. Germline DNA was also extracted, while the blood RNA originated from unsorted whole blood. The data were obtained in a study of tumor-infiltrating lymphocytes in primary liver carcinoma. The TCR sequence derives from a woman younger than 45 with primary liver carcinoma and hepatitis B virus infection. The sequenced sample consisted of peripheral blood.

CDR3 in DNA: TGTGCCAGCAGCTTACTAGCGACAGGGGTTTCACCCCTCCACTTT. It translates to CASSLLATGVSPLHF. The chain combines TRBV5-5 with TRBJ1-6, with TRBD1 matching over 8 bases. The length of the CDR3 is 15 residues. Germline CDR1 and CDR2: SGHKS and YYEKEE (reference sequence). Trimming at V came to 2 bases and at J to 9 bases, leaving 7 bases not matched to a gene.